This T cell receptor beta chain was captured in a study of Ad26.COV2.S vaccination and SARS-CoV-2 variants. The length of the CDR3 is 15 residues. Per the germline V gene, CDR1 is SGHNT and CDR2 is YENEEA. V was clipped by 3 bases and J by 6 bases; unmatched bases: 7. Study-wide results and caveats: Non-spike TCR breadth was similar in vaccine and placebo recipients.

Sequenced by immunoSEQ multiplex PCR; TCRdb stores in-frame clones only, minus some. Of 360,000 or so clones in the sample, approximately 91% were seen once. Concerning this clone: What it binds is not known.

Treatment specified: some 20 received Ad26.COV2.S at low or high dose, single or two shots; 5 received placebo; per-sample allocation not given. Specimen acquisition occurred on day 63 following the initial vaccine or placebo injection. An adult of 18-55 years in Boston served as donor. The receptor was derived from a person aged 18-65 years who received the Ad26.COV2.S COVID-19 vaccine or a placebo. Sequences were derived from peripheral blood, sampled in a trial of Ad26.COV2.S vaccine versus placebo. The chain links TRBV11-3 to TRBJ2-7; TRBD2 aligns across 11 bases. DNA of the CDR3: TGTGCCAGCAGCTTGCTAGCGGGAGGAGTGGGCGAGCAGTACTTC. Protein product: CASSLLAGGVGEQYF.